The 19 T cell receptor beta chains below were found in one sample sequenced in a study of PD-1 blockade in mismatch repair-deficient tumors. The antigens of these receptors remain unknown. TCRdb's table, derived via immunoSEQ multiplex PCR, lists solely in-frame clones and lacks some. The data contain 7,000 to 9,000 clones, approximately 89% of them singletons. The sample's time point: roughly nine-day in vitro stimulation with candidate neoantigen peptide 7. Sequencing was performed on cells cultured in vitro, taken from a patient treated with pembrolizumab. These receptors were taken from an adult with mismatch repair-deficient cancer.

This clone was observed once. V gene TRBV7-9 combines with J gene TRBJ2-1, with 9 bases identical to TRBD2. Germline CDR1 is SEHNR and CDR2 is FQNEAQ (reference sequence). Germline trimming cut 6 bases from V and 0 bases from J; bases unmatched to any gene: 3. The CDR3 runs 15 residues. The CDR3 sequence is CASSISGSSYNEQFF. CDR3 nucleotides: TGTGCCAGCAGTATTAGCGGGAGCTCCTACAATGAGCAGTTCTTC.

This chain links TRBV5-1 with TRBJ2-3, with 9 bases fitting TRBD1. From germline, CDR1 is SGHRS and CDR2 YFSETQ. The CDR3 has 15 amino acids. J gave up 5 bases and V 4 bases, and 8 bases lay outside the gene matches. CDR3 sequence: CASSGGGTGLDTQYF. CDR3 sequence (DNA): TGCGCCAGCAGCGGAGGGGGGACAGGGTTAGATACGCAGTATTTT. Filled out from reference TRBV5-1 and TRBJ2-3, the complete variable domain reads KAGVTQTPRYLIKTRGQQVTLSCSPISGHRSVSWYQQTPGQGLQFLFEYFSETQRNKGNFPGRFSGRQFSNSRSEMNVSTLELGDSALYLCASSGGGTGLDTQYFGPGTRLTVL.

CDR3 residues: CASSPRTGSGYTF. DNA of the CDR3: TGTGCCAGCTCACCACGGACAGGGTCCGGCTACACCTTC. The V and J genes are TRBV18 and TRBJ1-2; 8 nucleotides match TRBD1. CDR1 is KGHSH, CDR2 LQKENI, per germline. The CDR3 has 13 amino acids. Germline trimming cut 1 base from V and 8 bases from J; bases unmatched to any gene: 3.

The V gene is TRBV30, the J gene TRBJ2-5, with D perhaps matching TRBD1 (5 bases). V was clipped by 3 bases and J by 4 bases, with 18 bases between them. This CDR3 contains 15 residues. The germline gives CDR1 GTSNPN, CDR2 SVGIG (reference sequence). The CDR3 DNA sequence: TGTGCCTGGAGCCCTAACCTCGCAGGGCGAGAGACCCAGTACTTC. This encodes CAWSPNLAGRETQYF. Variable domain in full (rest from reference TRBV30 and TRBJ2-5): SQTIHQWPATLVQPVGSPLSLECTVEGTSNPNLYWYRQAAGRGLQLLFYSVGIGQISSEVPQNLSASRPQDRQFILSSKKLLLSDSGFYLCAWSPNLAGRETQYFGPGTRLLVL.

V usage is TRBV6-5 and J usage is TRBJ1-4, with D maybe TRBD1 (5 bases). V lost 0 bases and J 5 bases, leaving 10 bases between the germline ends. The germline V gene has CDR1 MNHEY and CDR2 SVGAGI. This CDR3 has 15 amino acids. The CDR3 region has the DNA TGTGCCAGCAGTTACTCAAACAGGCCAAATGAAAAACTGTTTTTT. Translated, it gives CASSYSNRPNEKLFF.

The table lists this clone with a few counts. The chain carries TRBV20-1 and TRBJ2-1; D not certain. The CDR3 contains 11 residues. Germline assignment: CDR1 DFQATT and CDR2 SNEGSKA (reference sequence). The V end lost 7 bases, the J end lost 12 bases, and 16 bases lay between the germline ends. This chain's CDR3 is CSVRSERGQFF. The CDR3 DNA sequence: TGCAGTGTCCGCTCGGAGCGTGGGCAGTTCTTC.

The rearrangement links TRBV5-1 to TRBJ2-7; 12 bases line up with TRBD2. Germline V gene lookup returns CDR1 SGHRS and CDR2 YFSETQ. After removal of 4 bases from V and 0 bases from J, the junction contained 11 bases not matched to a gene. The CDR3 totals 18 residues. The CDR3 here is CASSVGLAGFSNSYEQYF. CDR3 in DNA: TGCGCCAGCAGCGTTGGACTAGCGGGATTTTCCAACTCCTACGAGCAGTACTTC.

This clone was recorded only once. The V gene is TRBV5-8, the J gene TRBJ2-1; 8 bases line up with TRBD2. Unmatched junction bases numbered 6, after V lost 0 bases and J lost 1 base. Germline CDR1 reads SGHTS; CDR2 reads YDEGEE. The CDR3 has 17 residues. In nucleotides, the CDR3 is TGTGCCAGCAGCTTGGTACTAGCGGTGTTATCCTACAATGAGCAGTTCTTC. It is translated as CASSLVLAVLSYNEQFF.

The chain has TRBV11-2 and TRBJ2-7; D remains ambiguous. The CDR3 sequence is 13 residues long. The germline V and J ends were trimmed by 1 base and 4 bases, with 8 bases remaining between them. Germline assignment: CDR1 SGHAT and CDR2 FQNNGV. CDR3 DNA: TGTGCCAGCAGCTTAGGGACCAGTTACGAGCAGTACTTC. Its protein product is CASSLGTSYEQYF.

The chain is built from TRBV19 and TRBJ1-5; perhaps TRBD1 as D (6 bases). Trimming took 6 bases from V and 7 from J, leaving 13 bases between them. Germline CDR1 and CDR2: LNHDA and SQIVND (reference sequence). The CDR3 runs to 13 residues. This CDR3 is CASSPGQKQPQHF. The CDR3 nucleotides read TGTGCCAGTAGCCCCGGACAGAAACAGCCCCAGCATTTT.

This chain connects TRBV6-4 to TRBJ2-5; D not certain. Trimming cost V 3 bases and J 2 bases, with 25 bases left between them. The CDR3 runs 19 residues. CDR1 MRHNA and CDR2 SNTAGT come from the germline V gene. The CDR3 DNA sequence: TGTGCCAGCAGTGATACAACCGAGGACCGTCAAACGAAGCAAGAGACCCAGTACTTC. The encoded protein is CASSDTTEDRQTKQETQYF.

CDR3: CASSARETSGRAAEQFF. As DNA, the CDR3 is TGTGCCAGTAGTGCGCGAGAAACTAGCGGGAGGGCTGCTGAGCAGTTCTTC. This rearrangement joins TRBV19 to TRBJ2-1; 13 nucleotides line up with TRBD2. The junction had 13 bases not matched to a gene; V was cut back by 5 bases and J by 9 bases. CDR1 is LNHDA, CDR2 SQIVND, per germline (reference sequence). The CDR3 is 17 amino acids.

This sequence joins TRBV5-1 and TRBJ1-3; TRBD1 might be the D (6 bases). The CDR3 has 14 residues. Trimming took 4 bases from V and 3 from J, leaving 11 bases between them. Germline loops: CDR1 SGHRS, CDR2 YFSETQ. The CDR3 bases are TGCGCCAGCAGCCCCGGGACACTTGGAAACACCATATATTTT. Its translation is CASSPGTLGNTIYF.

This chain uses TRBV19 with TRBJ2-7, with 8 nucleotides matching TRBD2. Germline V lookup: CDR1 LNHDA, CDR2 SQIVND (reference sequence). The CDR3 has 15 amino acids. V lost 6 bases, J lost 2 bases, and 9 bases stayed unmatched. The CDR3 spells CASRAASGGPYEQYF. CDR3 nucleotides: TGTGCCAGTAGGGCAGCAAGCGGGGGACCCTACGAGCAGTACTTC.

J is TRBJ2-7 and V is TRBV6-1; a weak D match, TRBD2 (6 bases). Trimming shortened V by 3 bases and J by 0 bases, and 12 bases separated the two germline ends. CDR3 length equals 15 residues. The germline V gene encodes CDR1 MNHNS and CDR2 SASEGT. The CDR3 loop reads CASSDGASASYEQYF. CDR3 nucleotide sequence: TGTGCCAGCAGTGACGGGGCTAGCGCCTCCTACGAGCAGTACTTC.

This chain links TRBV6-5 with TRBJ2-3; 7 bases are shared with TRBD1. The length of the CDR3 is 15 residues. J gave up 0 bases and V 5 bases, and 5 bases lay outside the gene matches. The germline V gene has CDR1 MNHEY and CDR2 SVGAGI. The CDR3 protein is CASSRTGKSTDTQYF. CDR3 nucleotides: TGTGCCAGCAGTCGGACAGGCAAAAGCACAGATACGCAGTATTTT.

The chain has TRBV10-1 and TRBJ2-7, with D hard to call. Germline CDR1 reads WNHNN; CDR2 reads SYGVQD (reference sequence). This CDR3 is built from 14 residues. Trimming left V 4 bases short and J 7 bases short, with 17 bases between. CDR3 in amino acids: CASSAEGHWSEQYF. As DNA, the CDR3 is TGCGCCAGCAGTGCTGAAGGGCATTGGAGTGAGCAGTACTTC.

The rearrangement uses TRBV6-5 and TRBJ1-2, with a weak D call TRBD1 (5 bases). The CDR3 runs 12 residues. V was trimmed by 2 bases and J by 6 bases, leaving 7 bases between them. CDR1 is MNHEY and CDR2 is SVGAGI in the germline V gene. The CDR3 nucleotides are TGTGCCAGCAGTTACGGGGGAAATGGCTACACCTTC. Translation gives CASSYGGNGYTF.

The chain uses TRBV12-5 and TRBJ2-7; 8 bases line up with TRBD1. Looked up from germline, CDR1 is LGHNT and CDR2 is FRNRAP. Germline trimming cut 7 bases from V and 3 bases from J; bases unmatched to any gene: 2. This CDR3 has 12 amino acids. The CDR3: CASAGQGYEQYF. The DNA of the CDR3 is TGTGCTAGTGCAGGACAGGGCTACGAGCAGTACTTC.